Sequencing of this TCR beta chain was carried out in a study of shared clonotypes between healthy human individuals. Study-level findings and limits: The sharing of about 5% of naive CD4 clonotypes was seen across several donors.

Note on this clone: No antigen is known for it.

Trimming removed 0 bases from V and 5 bases from J, with 12 bases in between. The CDR3 extends over 15 amino acids. Germline lookup yields CDR1 SGHRS and CDR2 YFSETQ. The study ran the assay at deep level. Genomic DNA from each subset was divided evenly over several immunoSEQ plates. Sequencing used immunoSEQ multiplex PCR; TCRdb keeps in-frame clones, though not all of them. The sample contains a few million clones, roughly 93% of which appear only once. The V gene is TRBV5-1, the J gene TRBJ1-5; D might be TRBD1 (6 bases). This TCR was sampled from a man aged 18 to 29 in good health. Some clones in this sample may be carry-over from other donors' samples. The material sequenced was naive CD4+ T cells from PBMCs. This sample's subset: CD45RA+ positively selected. The CDR3 is CASSLAGQFYQPQHF. CDR3 DNA sequence: TGCGCCAGCAGCTTGGCAGGACAGTTTTATCAGCCCCAGCATTTT.